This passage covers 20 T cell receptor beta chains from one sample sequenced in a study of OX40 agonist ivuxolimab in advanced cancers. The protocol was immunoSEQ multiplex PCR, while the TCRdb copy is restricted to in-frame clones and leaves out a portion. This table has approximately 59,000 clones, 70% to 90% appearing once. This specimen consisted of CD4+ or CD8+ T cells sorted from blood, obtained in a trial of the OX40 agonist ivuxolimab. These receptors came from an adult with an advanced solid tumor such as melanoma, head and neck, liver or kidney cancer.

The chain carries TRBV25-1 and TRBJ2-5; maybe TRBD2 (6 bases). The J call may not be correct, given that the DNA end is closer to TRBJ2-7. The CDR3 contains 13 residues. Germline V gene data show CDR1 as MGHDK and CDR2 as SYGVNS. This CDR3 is CASSEYVGGEQYF. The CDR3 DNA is TGTGCCAGCAGTGAATATGTCGGGGGCGAGCAGTACTTC.

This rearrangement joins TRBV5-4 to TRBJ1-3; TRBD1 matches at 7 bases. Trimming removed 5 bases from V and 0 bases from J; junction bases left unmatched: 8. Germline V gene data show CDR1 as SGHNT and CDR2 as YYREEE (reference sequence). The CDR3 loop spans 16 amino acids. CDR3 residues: CASRSGTEVSGNTIYF. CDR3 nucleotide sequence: TGTGCCAGCAGGTCCGGGACAGAAGTCTCTGGAAACACCATATATTTT.

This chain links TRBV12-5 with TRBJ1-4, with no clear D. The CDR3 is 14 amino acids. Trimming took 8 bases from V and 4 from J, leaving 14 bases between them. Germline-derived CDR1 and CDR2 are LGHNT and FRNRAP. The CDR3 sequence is CASTSTGINEKLFF. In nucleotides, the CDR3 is TGTGCTAGTACTAGTACCGGGATTAATGAAAAACTGTTTTTT.

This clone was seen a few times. In nucleotides, the CDR3 is TGCACCAGCAGCCAAGATAAGGGGCCTGGCTACACCTTC. This encodes CTSSQDKGPGYTF. This chain joins TRBV1 and TRBJ1-2; TRBD1 was called by the table and not checked on the DNA. TRBV1 is designated a pseudogene. This CDR3 is built from 13 residues.

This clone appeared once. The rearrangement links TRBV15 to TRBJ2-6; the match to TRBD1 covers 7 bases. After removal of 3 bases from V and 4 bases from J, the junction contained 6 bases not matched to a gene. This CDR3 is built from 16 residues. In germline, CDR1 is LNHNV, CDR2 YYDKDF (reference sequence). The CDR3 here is CATSSYRGTGANVLTF. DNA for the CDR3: TGTGCCACCAGCAGCTACAGGGGAACCGGGGCCAACGTCCTGACTTTC.

Here the CDR3 reads CASSVSTNYEQYF. CDR3 DNA: TGCGCCAGCAGTGTTAGCACAAACTACGAGCAGTACTTC. This chain joins TRBV10-1 and TRBJ2-7; D is unclear. V dropped 4 bases and J dropped 3 bases, with 10 bases sitting between them. The CDR3 is made up of 13 amino acids. From germline, CDR1 is WNHNN and CDR2 SYGVQD (reference sequence).

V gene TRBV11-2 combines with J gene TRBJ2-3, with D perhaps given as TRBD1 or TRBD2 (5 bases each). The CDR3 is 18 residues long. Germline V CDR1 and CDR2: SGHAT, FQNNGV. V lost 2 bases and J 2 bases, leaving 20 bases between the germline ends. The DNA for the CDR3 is TGTGCCAGCAGCTTAACGTTGGGGCGGGCGGAGTACACAGATACGCAGTATTTT. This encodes CASSLTLGRAEYTDTQYF.

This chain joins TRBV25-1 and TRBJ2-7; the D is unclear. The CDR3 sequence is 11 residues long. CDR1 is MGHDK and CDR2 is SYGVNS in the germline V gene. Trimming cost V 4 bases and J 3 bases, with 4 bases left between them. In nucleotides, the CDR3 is TGTGCCAGCAGTGGAAACTACGAGCAGTACTTC. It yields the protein CASSGNYEQYF.

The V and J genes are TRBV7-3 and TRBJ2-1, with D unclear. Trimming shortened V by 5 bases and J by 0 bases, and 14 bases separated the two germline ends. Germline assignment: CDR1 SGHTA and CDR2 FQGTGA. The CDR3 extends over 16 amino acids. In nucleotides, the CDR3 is TGTGCCAGCAGCCCCCATCCCACTCCCTCCTACAATGAGCAGTTCTTC. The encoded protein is CASSPHPTPSYNEQFF.

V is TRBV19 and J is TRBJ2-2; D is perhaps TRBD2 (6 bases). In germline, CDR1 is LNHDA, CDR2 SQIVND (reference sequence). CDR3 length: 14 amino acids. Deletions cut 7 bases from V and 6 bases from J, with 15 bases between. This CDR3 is CASMTGVFSGELFF. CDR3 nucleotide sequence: TGTGCCAGTATGACGGGAGTTTTCTCCGGGGAGCTGTTTTTT.

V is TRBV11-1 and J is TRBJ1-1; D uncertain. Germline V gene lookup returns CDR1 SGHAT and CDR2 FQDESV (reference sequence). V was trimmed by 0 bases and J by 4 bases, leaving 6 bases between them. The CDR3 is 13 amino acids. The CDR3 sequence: CASSLALGTEAFF. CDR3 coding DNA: TGTGCCAGCAGCTTAGCGCTCGGCACTGAAGCTTTCTTT.

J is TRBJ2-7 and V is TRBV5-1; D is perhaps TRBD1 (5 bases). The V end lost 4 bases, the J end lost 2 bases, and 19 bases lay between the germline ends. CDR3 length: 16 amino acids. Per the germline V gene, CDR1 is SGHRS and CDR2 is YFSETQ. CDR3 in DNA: TGCGCCAGCAGCCCTAGGGCAGGGCCTTCCACCTACGAGCAGTACTTC. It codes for CASSPRAGPSTYEQYF.

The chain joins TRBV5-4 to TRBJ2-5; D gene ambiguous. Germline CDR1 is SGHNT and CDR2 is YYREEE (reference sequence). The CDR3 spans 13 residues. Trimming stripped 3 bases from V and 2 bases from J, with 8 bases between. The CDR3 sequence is CASSSDIQETQYF. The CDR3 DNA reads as TGTGCCAGCAGCTCAGACATACAAGAGACCCAGTACTTC.

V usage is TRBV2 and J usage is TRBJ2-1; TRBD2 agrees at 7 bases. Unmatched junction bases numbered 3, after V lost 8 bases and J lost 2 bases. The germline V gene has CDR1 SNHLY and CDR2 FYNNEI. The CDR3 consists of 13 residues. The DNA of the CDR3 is TGTGCCAGCGGACGGGGGGCCTACAATGAGCAGTTCTTC. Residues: CASGRGAYNEQFF. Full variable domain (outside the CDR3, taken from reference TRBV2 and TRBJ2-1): EPEVTQTPSHQVTQMGQEVILRCVPISNHLYFYWYRQILGQKVEFLVSFYNNEISEKSEIFDDQFSVERPDGSNFTLKIRSTKLEDSAMYFCASGRGAYNEQFFGPGTRLTVL.

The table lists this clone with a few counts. The CDR3 loop is CASSPTLAVRDTQYF. CDR3 nucleotide sequence: TGTGCCAGCAGTCCTACCCTAGCGGTTCGGGATACGCAGTATTTT. The chain employs TRBV6-5 and TRBJ2-3; TRBD2 aligns across 7 bases. The V gene's germline CDR1 is MNHEY and CDR2 SVGAGI. V gave up 5 bases and J gave up 6 bases; unmatched junction bases: 11. The CDR3 spans 15 residues.

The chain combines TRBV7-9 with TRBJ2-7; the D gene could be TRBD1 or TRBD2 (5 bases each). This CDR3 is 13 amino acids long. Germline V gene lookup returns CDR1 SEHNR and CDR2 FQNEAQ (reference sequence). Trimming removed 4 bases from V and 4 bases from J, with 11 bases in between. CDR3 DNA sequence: TGTGCCAGCAGCTCGGGGCGTGCTTACGAGCAGTACTTC. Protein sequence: CASSSGRAYEQYF.

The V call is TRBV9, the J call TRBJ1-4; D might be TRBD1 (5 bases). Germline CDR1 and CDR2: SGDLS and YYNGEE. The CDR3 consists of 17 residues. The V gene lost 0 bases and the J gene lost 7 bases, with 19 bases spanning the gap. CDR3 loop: CASSVDGDGGLGEKLFF. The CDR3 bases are TGTGCCAGCAGCGTAGATGGGGACGGGGGACTAGGTGAAAAACTGTTTTTT. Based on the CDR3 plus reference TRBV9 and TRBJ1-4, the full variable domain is DSGVTQTPKHLITATGQRVTLRCSPRSGDLSVYWYQQSLDQGLQFLIQYYNGEERAKGNILERFSAQQFPDLHSELNLSSLELGDSALYFCASSVDGDGGLGEKLFFGSGTQLSVL.

Written as DNA, the CDR3 is TGTGCCAGCAGTGACCCTGGACTACTCGATACGCAGTATTTT. As protein: CASSDPGLLDTQYF. The genes are TRBV6-4 and TRBJ2-3, with D possibly being TRBD2 (6 bases). Trimming removed 2 bases at V and 6 bases at J, with 12 bases between. Germline CDR1 is MRHNA and CDR2 is SNTAGT. The length of the CDR3 is 14 residues.

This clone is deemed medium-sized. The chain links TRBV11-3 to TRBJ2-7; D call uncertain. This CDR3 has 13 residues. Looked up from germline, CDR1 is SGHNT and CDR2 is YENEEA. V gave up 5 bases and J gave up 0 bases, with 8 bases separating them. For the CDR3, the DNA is TGTGCCAGCAGCAAGACAAGCTCCTACGAGCAGTACTTC. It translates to CASSKTSSYEQYF.

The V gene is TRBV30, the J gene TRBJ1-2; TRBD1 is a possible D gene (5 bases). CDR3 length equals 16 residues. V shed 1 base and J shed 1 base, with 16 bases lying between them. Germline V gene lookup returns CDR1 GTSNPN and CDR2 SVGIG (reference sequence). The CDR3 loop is CAWSAVVDTHNYGYTF. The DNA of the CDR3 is TGTGCCTGGAGTGCCGTAGTGGACACTCATAACTATGGCTACACCTTC.